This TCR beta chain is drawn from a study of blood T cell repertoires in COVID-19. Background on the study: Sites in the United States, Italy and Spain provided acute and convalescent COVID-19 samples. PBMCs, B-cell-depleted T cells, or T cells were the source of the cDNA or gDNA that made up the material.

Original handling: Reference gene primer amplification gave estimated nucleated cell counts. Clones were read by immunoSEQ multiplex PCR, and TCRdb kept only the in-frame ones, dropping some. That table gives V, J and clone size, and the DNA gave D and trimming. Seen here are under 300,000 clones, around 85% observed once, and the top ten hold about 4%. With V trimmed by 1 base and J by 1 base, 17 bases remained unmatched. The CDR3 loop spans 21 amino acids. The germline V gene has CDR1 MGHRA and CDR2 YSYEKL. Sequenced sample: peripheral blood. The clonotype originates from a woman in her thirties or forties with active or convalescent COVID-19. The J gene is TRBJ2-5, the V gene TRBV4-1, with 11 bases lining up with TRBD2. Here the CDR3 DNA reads TGCGCCAGCAGCCAAGGGAGGTCCTCGGTCCTAGCGGGGGGCTTCCAAGAGACCCAGTACTTC. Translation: CASSQGRSSVLAGGFQETQYF.